This T cell receptor beta chain is drawn from a study of human T cells and chemical hapten exposure. Overall study context: Mostly female, the patients presented with alopecia areata, totalis or universalis.

TCRdb called the RACE reads again in MiXCR, with one record for every CDR3 protein. The data show approximately 90,000 distinct CDR3 sequences, 8.5% seen once. As to time point: pre-sensitization, week 0. Stated treatment: therapeutic diphenylcyclopropenone sensitization with weekly scalp DPC. The CDR3 loop spans 14 amino acids. This specimen was whole blood, taken in connection with sensitization to the hapten diphenylcyclopropenone (DPC). The rearrangement uses TRBV12-1 and TRBJ1-5; TRBD1, the table's D call, was not compared with the DNA. TRBV12-1 is labeled a pseudogene. This clonotype originated in a man aged 35 to 55 with alopecia areata. Some clones in this sample may be carry-over from other donors' samples. CDR3: CASSIPGRDQPQHF. CDR3 DNA sequence: TGTGCCAGCAGCATTCCCGGCAGGGATCAGCCCCAGCATTTT.